Listed here are 25 T cell receptor beta chains from one sample, sequenced in a study of tumor-infiltrating lymphocytes in primary liver carcinoma. Extraction of RNA together with DNA used roughly 19-32 mg of unsorted bulk tissue. The input was approximately 500 ng total RNA; TCR beta cDNA was made from it with a constant-region primer. Each TCR beta library was derived from three nested multiplex PCR rounds that employed slightly modified ARM-PCR. In the first two PCR rounds, TRBV1-TRBV30 forward primers were paired with a C-beta reverse primer, and each round lasted approximately 10 cycles. TCRdb re-derived calls from the multiplex PCR reads in MiXCR, one entry per CDR3 protein. There are under 200,000 distinct CDR3 sequences in the sample; around four fifths occur only once, and 15% to 20% lies in the top ten. Sequences were obtained from tumor tissue from primary liver carcinoma. The receptors were gathered from a man aged 40-49 years with primary liver carcinoma and hepatitis B virus infection.

Of note for this clonotype: One base away lies a much larger clone, so this may be a sequencing read error. The chain combines TRBV5-4 with TRBJ2-2, with 9 nucleotides matching TRBD2. This CDR3 has 18 residues. Germline V gene data show CDR1 as SGHNT and CDR2 as YYREEE (reference sequence). The CDR3 DNA reads TGTGCCAGCAGCTTTGGGCGAAATAGGGCTAGCGGGGCCGGGAAGCTGTTTTTT. It codes for CASSFGRNRASGAGKLFF.

The J gene is TRBJ1-5, the V gene TRBV5-5; D may be TRBD1 (7 bases). Matching the DNA end better, TRBJ2-3 makes the J call doubtful. Germline CDR1 and CDR2: SGHKS and YYEKEE (reference sequence). This CDR3 is built from 14 residues. The CDR3 protein is CASSSRGAGQPQYF. In nucleotides, the CDR3 is TGTGCCAGCAGCAGCAGGGGGGCAGGTCAGCCCCAGTATTTT.

In the case of this clonotype: A read error may produce the germline difference seen at one junction end. The V and J genes are TRBV11-1 and TRBJ2-3; D ambiguous. In germline, CDR1 is SGHAT, CDR2 FQDESV (reference sequence). The CDR3 has 15 residues. The CDR3 is CAISLPRKSIDTQYF. DNA for the CDR3: TGTGCCATCAGTTTGCCGAGGAAGAGCATAGATACGCAGTATTTT.

In the case of this clonotype: One end of the junction fails to match germline, which may point to a read error. V and J are TRBV11-2 and TRBJ2-4; D is unresolved. This CDR3 comprises 15 residues. Per germline, CDR1 SGHAT and CDR2 FQNNGV. As DNA, the CDR3 is TGTGCCAGCACCACTACGGCGGTAGTCAAAATCATTCAGTACTTC. Amino acids: CASTTTAVVKIIQYF.

A remark on this clonotype: The junction differs from germline at one of its ends, possibly a read error. V is TRBV6-6 and J is TRBJ1-2, with D hard to call. This CDR3 has 15 amino acids. CDR1 and CDR2 (germline): MNHNY, SVGAGI (reference sequence). The CDR3 DNA reads TGTGCCATCAGTCGTGGAATGGGCACTCAGTATGGTTACATCTTC. It is translated as CAISRGMGTQYGYIF.

This clonotype occurred many times. V gene TRBV29-1 combines with J gene TRBJ2-7, with 8 positions matching TRBD1. Germline-derived CDR1 and CDR2 are SQVTM and ANQGSEA. CDR3 length: 14 amino acids. Germline trimming cut 7 bases from V and 3 bases from J; bases unmatched to any gene: 11. CDR3 residues: CSARQGSRSYEQYF. The CDR3 nucleotides read TGCAGCGCCAGACAGGGGAGTCGTAGCTACGAGCAGTACTTC.

Concerning this clonotype itself: A much larger clone differs by one base, so this may be a read error. This CDR3 reads CASSLTTNENLFF. The CDR3 region has the DNA TGTGCCAGCAGCCTCACAACAAATGAAAATCTGTTTTTT. This chain connects TRBV2 to TRBJ1-4; no firm D call. The CDR3 totals 13 residues. Germline values: CDR1 SNHLY, CDR2 FYNNEI.

To note about this clonotype: The junction shows a germline mismatch at one end, possibly a read error. This chain joins TRBV5-1 and TRBJ2-7, with D tentatively TRBD1 or TRBD2 (5 bases each). The length of the CDR3 is 16 residues. CDR1 is SGHRS and CDR2 is YFSETQ in the germline V gene. DNA for the CDR3: TGCGCCAGTAGCTTGTCCGGGACCGTAAATTACTACGAGCAGTACTTC. This sequence encodes CASSLSGTVNYYEQYF.

Notes on this clonotype: At one of its ends the junction is not consistent with the germline gene, which may arise from a read error. The V gene is TRBV6-6, the J gene TRBJ1-1; possible D gene TRBD1, 5 bases. This CDR3 has 13 amino acids. Germline CDR1 reads MNHNY; CDR2 reads SVGAGI (reference sequence). For the CDR3, the DNA is TGTGGCAGCAGCACATGGGGGACTACTGTAGCTTTCTTT. Encoded protein: CGSSTWGTTVAFF.

This clonotype is labeled medium-sized. The rearrangement uses TRBV5-6 and TRBJ2-2; 7 nucleotides match TRBD1. This CDR3 is built from 15 residues. Germline-derived CDR1 and CDR2 are SGHDT and YYEEEE. With V trimmed by 3 bases and J by 0 bases, 2 bases remained unmatched. The CDR3 region is CASSWGQTNTGELFF. CDR3 in DNA: TGTGCCAGCAGCTGGGGACAGACGAACACCGGGGAGCTGTTTTTT.

As for this clonotype: The junction differs from germline at one of its ends, possibly a read error. This sequence joins TRBV28 and TRBJ2-6; maybe TRBD2 (5 bases). This CDR3 has 16 amino acids. Germline V lookup: CDR1 MDHEN, CDR2 SYDVKM. The CDR3 sequence is CVSIPREFSGANVLTF. CDR3 coding DNA: TGTGTCAGCATCCCTCGGGAATTTTCTGGGGCCAACGTCCTGACTTTC.

As for this clonotype: At one end, the junction sequence differs from germline, possibly due to a read error. This chain joins TRBV29-1 and TRBJ1-1; possibly TRBD1 for D (5 bases). CDR1 and CDR2 (germline): SQVTM, ANQGSEA. This CDR3 spans 12 amino acids. The CDR3 region has the DNA TGCAGCGCCTCTCAGGGCAAGGCTGAAGCTTTCTTC. Translation: CSASQGKAEAFF.

The chain has TRBV6-6 and TRBJ2-1; tentatively, D is TRBD1 (5 bases). The CDR3 consists of 13 residues. The ends were cut back, 1 base at V and 7 bases at J, with 8 bases in the middle. In germline, CDR1 is MNHNY, CDR2 SVGAGI (reference sequence). CDR3 nucleotides: TGTGCCAGCAGTTACTTAGGGGATAATGAGCAGTTCTTC. It encodes CASSYLGDNEQFF.

A remark on this clonotype: An end of the junction differs from the germline gene, which may be a read error. The chain couples TRBV29-1 to TRBJ2-3, with 10 bases matching TRBD1. The CDR3 runs to 14 residues. Germline V gene data show CDR1 as SQVTM and CDR2 as ANQGSEA. The CDR3 loop reads CSLSGTGATDTQSF. Written as DNA, the CDR3 is TGCAGCCTTTCCGGGACAGGGGCGACAGATACGCAGTCTTTT.

On this clonotype itself: Its ends do not fully match the called genes, so a read error is possible. This chain joins TRBV14 and TRBJ1-1; maybe TRBD1 (5 bases). The CDR3 length is 14 residues. The V gene's germline CDR1 is SGHDN and CDR2 FVKESK. The CDR3 nucleotides are TGTGCCAACAGCCAAGATCAGGGCCCTTACCCAGTTTTCTTT. It encodes CANSQDQGPYPVFF.

With respect to this clonotype: A single base separates this from a much larger clone, so it may be a read error. V gene TRBV5-1 combines with J gene TRBJ2-5, with D tentatively TRBD2 (5 bases). Trimming cost V 1 base and J 8 bases, with 12 bases left between them. This CDR3 is built from 13 residues. Germline V lookup: CDR1 SGHRS, CDR2 YFSETQ. CDR3 in DNA: TGCGCCAGCAGCTTGTACGGAGGAGATACCCAGTACTTC. Protein: CASSLYGGDTQYF.

To note about this clonotype: The junction and the germline gene differ at one end; a read error may be behind it. The chain has TRBV6-5 and TRBJ2-7; D is possibly TRBD1 or TRBD2 (5 bases each). Looked up from germline, CDR1 is MNHEY and CDR2 is SVGAGI. The CDR3 extends over 14 amino acids. The CDR3 sequence is CASAQWGTAHEKYF. The CDR3 DNA reads TGTGCCAGCGCTCAATGGGGGACGGCCCACGAGAAGTACTTC.

Note on this clonotype: Possible read error: a much larger clone is one base away. The chain recombines TRBV11-2 with TRBJ2-1; D may be TRBD2 (6 bases). The V end was cut by 4 bases, the J end by 6 bases, with 16 bases between. The length of the CDR3 is 15 residues. Germline V gene data show CDR1 as SGHAT and CDR2 as FQNNGV. For the CDR3, the DNA is TGTGCCAGCAGCTCCCTAACGGGAGCTTTCAATGAGCAGTTCTTC. Its translation: CASSSLTGAFNEQFF.

This clonotype came up a few times. This chain joins TRBV6-1 and TRBJ1-1; D may be TRBD1 (5 bases). Deletions cut 5 bases from V and 8 bases from J, with 21 bases between. Looked up from germline, CDR1 is MNHNS and CDR2 is SASEGT. This CDR3 contains 15 residues. The CDR3 protein is CASSLTGSGGREAFF. The DNA of the CDR3 is TGTGCCAGCAGTCTCACAGGTAGCGGAGGACGAGAAGCTTTCTTT.

Of note for this clonotype: A clone one base away is much larger, so this may be a read error. V and J are TRBV2 and TRBJ1-5; 7 bases are shared with TRBD1. With V trimmed by 5 bases and J by 4 bases, 2 bases remained unmatched. CDR3 length: 13 residues. Germline CDR1 reads SNHLY; CDR2 reads FYNNEI. CDR3 nucleotides: TGTGCCAGCAGTACAGGGGAGAATCAGCCCCAGCATTTT. It translates to CASSTGENQPQHF.

The chain uses TRBV29-1 and TRBJ2-5, with D possibly TRBD2 on 5 matching bases. The germline V gene encodes CDR1 SQVTM and CDR2 ANQGSEA. V lost 1 base and J 4 bases, leaving 16 bases between the germline ends. The CDR3 spans 15 residues. For the CDR3, the DNA is TGCAGCGTTGAAGCGCACGGGGTGCGAGCAGAGACCCAGTACTTC. Its protein product is CSVEAHGVRAETQYF. Filled out from reference TRBV29-1 and TRBJ2-5, the complete variable domain reads SAVISQKPSRDICQRGTSLTIQCQVDSQVTMMFWYRQQPGQSLTLIATANQGSEATYESGFVIDKFPISRPNLTFSTLTVSNMSPEDSSIYLCSVEAHGVRAETQYFGPGTRLLVL.

About this clonotype itself: A junction boundary mismatches the germline segment, possibly from a read error. The chain combines TRBV7-8 with TRBJ2-7; D is unclear. Per germline, CDR1 SGHVS and CDR2 FQNEAQ. The CDR3 runs to 11 residues. For the CDR3, the DNA is TGTGCCACCAGCGTATCATACGATCAGTACTTC. The encoded protein is CATSVSYDQYF.

Notes on this clonotype: The CDR3 end shows no conserved phenylalanine or tryptophan, and so a read error is likely. No DNA is shown, since the ends of the CDR3 on it are uncertain; the CDR3 is the one TCRdb lists. This chain joins TRBV12-3 or TRBV12-4 and TRBJ2-7; the table calls TRBD1, which could not be checked here. The CDR3 is 13 residues long, counting both termini. CDR3 loop: CASSNTGISERYI.

Comment on this clonotype: A read error is likely, as this CDR3 ends without the conserved phenylalanine or tryptophan. Because the CDR3's place on the DNA is in doubt, the DNA is left out and the CDR3 is given as listed by TCRdb. The gene calls are TRBV29-1 and TRBJ1-6. Germline V gene data show CDR1 as SQVTM and CDR2 as ANQGSEA. The CDR3 comprises 12 residues, both ends counted. CDR3 protein: CSVAQYNSPFHI.

To note about this clonotype: The junction and the germline gene differ at one end; a read error may be behind it. CDR3: CANSERLGTEGYEQYF. The CDR3 DNA reads as TGTGCCAACAGTGAAAGGTTAGGGACGGAAGGGTACGAGCAGTACTTC. The V gene is TRBV6-1, the J gene TRBJ2-7; D might be TRBD1 or TRBD2, each matching 5 bases. Germline assignment: CDR1 MNHNS and CDR2 SASEGT. CDR3 size: 16 residues.